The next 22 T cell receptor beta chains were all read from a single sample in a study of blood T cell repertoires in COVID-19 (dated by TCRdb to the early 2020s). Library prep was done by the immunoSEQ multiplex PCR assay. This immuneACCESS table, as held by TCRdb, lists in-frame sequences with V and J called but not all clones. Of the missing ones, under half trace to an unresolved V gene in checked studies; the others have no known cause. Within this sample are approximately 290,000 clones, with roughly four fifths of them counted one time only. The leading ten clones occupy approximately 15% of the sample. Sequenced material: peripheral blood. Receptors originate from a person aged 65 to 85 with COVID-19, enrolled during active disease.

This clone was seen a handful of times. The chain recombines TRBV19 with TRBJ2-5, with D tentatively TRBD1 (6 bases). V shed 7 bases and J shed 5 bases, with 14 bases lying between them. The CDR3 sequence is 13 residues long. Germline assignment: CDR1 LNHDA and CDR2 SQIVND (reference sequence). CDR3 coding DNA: TGTGCCAGTAAATCAGGGGATCGGGAGACCCAGTACTTC. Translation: CASKSGDRETQYF.

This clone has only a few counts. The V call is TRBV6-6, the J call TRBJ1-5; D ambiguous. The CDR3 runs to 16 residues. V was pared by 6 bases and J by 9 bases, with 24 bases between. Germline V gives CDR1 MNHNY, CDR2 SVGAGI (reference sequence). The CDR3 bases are TGTGCCAGCAGCCCTGGTGTTGGCAGGTCCGAGGGGCCCCAGCATTTT. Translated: CASSPGVGRSEGPQHF.

CDR3: CASKRLQGASLDGSGYTF. The DNA for the CDR3 is TGTGCCAGCAAAAGACTTCAGGGGGCGAGTCTAGATGGTTCTGGCTACACCTTC. This chain joins TRBV27 and TRBJ1-2; 8 positions agree with TRBD1. This CDR3 is 18 amino acids long. The ends lost 7 bases at V and 7 bases at J; junction bases unmatched: 23. From germline, CDR1 is MNHEY and CDR2 SMNVEV (reference sequence).

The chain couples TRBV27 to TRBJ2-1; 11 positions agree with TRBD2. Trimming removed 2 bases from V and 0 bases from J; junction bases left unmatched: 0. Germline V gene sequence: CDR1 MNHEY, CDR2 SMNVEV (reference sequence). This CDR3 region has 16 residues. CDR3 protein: CASSLTSGSSYNEQFF. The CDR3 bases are TGTGCCAGCAGTTTAACTAGCGGGAGCTCCTACAATGAGCAGTTCTTC.

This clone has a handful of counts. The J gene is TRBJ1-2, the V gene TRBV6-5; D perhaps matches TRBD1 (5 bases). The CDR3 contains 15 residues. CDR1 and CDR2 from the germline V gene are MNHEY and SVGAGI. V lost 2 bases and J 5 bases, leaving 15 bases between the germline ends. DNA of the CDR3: TGTGCCAGCAGTTACGGCGCAGGGTATCAGTATGGCTACACCTTC. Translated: CASSYGAGYQYGYTF.

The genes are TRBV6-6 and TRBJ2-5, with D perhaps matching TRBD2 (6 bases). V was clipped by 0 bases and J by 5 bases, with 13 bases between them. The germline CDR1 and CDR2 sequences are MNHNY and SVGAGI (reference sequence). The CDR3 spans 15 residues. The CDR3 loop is CASSYSVAAAETQYF. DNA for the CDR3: TGTGCCAGCAGTTACTCAGTAGCGGCCGCGGAGACCCAGTACTTC.

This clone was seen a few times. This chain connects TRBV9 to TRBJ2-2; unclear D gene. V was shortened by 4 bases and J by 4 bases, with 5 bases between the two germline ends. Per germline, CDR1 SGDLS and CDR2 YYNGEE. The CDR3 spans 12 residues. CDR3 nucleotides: TGTGCCAGCAGCTTGGCCACCGGGGAGCTGTTTTTT. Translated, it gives CASSLATGELFF. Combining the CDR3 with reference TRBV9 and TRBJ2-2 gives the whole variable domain DSGVTQTPKHLITATGQRVTLRCSPRSGDLSVYWYQQSLDQGLQFLIQYYNGEERAKGNILERFSAQQFPDLHSELNLSSLELGDSALYFCASSLATGELFFGEGSRLTVL.

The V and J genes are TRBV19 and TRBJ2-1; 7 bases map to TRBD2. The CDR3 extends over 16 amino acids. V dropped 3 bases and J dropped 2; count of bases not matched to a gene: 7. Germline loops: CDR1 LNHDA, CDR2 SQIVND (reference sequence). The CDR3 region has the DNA TGTGCCAGTAGTATGTTCGAGAGCGGGGCCTACAATGAGCAGTTCTTC. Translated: CASSMFESGAYNEQFF.

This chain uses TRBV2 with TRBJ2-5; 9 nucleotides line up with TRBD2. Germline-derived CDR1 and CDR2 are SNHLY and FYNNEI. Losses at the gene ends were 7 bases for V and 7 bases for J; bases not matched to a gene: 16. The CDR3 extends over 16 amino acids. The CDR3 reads CASTEDSGGPKRTQYF. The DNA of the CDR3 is TGTGCCAGCACGGAGGATAGCGGGGGCCCCAAGAGGACCCAGTACTTC. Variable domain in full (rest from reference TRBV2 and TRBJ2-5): EPEVTQTPSHQVTQMGQEVILRCVPISNHLYFYWYRQILGQKVEFLVSFYNNEISEKSEIFDDQFSVERPDGSNFTLKIRSTKLEDSAMYFCASTEDSGGPKRTQYFGPGTRLLVL.

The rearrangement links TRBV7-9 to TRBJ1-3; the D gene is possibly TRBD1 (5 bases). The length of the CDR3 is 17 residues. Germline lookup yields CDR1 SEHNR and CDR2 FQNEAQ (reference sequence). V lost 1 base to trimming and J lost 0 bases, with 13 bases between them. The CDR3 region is CASSLVRGLFSGNTIYF. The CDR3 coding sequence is TGTGCCAGCAGCTTAGTAAGGGGCCTCTTCTCTGGAAACACCATATATTTT.

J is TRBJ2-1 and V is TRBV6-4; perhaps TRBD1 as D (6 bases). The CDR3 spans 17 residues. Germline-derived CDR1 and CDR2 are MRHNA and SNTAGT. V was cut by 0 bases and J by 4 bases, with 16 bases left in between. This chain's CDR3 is CASSDSPARGWYNEQFF. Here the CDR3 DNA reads TGTGCCAGCAGTGACTCACCCGCCAGGGGATGGTACAATGAGCAGTTCTTC.

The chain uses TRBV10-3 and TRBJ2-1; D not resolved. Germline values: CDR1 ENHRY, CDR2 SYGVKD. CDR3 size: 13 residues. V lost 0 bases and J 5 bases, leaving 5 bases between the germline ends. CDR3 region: CAISESRDNEQFF. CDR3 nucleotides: TGTGCCATCAGTGAGTCACGGGACAATGAGCAGTTCTTC.

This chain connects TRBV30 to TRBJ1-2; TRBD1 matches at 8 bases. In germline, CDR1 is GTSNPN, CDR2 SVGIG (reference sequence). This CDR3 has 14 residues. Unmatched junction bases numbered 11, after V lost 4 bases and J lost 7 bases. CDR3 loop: CAWTGTGSRSGYTF. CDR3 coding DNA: TGTGCCTGGACAGGGACAGGTAGTCGGAGTGGCTACACCTTC.

The CDR3 loop is CASSLVVSSGANVLTF. For the CDR3, the DNA is TGTGCCAGCAGCTTGGTAGTTAGTTCTGGGGCCAACGTCCTGACTTTC. The V gene is TRBV5-4, the J gene TRBJ2-6, with D unclear. Germline V lookup: CDR1 SGHNT, CDR2 YYREEE (reference sequence). This CDR3 has 16 amino acids. Between the trimmed V and J ends, which lost 0 bases and 1 base, there was a span of 8 bases.

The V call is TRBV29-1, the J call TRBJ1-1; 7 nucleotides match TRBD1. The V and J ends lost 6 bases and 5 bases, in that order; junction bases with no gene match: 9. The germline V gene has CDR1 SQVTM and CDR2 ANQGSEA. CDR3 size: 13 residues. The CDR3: CSVSDRAKTEAFF. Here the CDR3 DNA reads TGCAGCGTCAGTGACAGGGCGAAGACTGAAGCTTTCTTT.

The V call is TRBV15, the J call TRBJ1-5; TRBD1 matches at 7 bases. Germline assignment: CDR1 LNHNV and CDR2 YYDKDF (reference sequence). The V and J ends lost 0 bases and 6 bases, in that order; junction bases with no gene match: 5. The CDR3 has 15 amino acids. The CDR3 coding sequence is TGTGCCACCAGCAGAGATCTGGCAGGGGGTCAGCCCCAGCATTTT. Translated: CATSRDLAGGQPQHF. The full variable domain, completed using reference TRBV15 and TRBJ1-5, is DAMVIQNPRYQVTQFGKPVTLSCSQTLNHNVMYWYQQKSSQAPKLLFHYYDKDFNNEADTPDNFQSRRPNTSFCFLDIRSPGLGDTAMYLCATSRDLAGGQPQHFGDGTRLSIL.

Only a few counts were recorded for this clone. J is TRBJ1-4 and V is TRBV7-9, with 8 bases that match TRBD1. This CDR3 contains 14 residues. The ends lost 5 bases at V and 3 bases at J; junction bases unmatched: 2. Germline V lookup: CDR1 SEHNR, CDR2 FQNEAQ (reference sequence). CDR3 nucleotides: TGTGCCAGCAGCGACAGGGGTCCTAATGAAAAACTGTTTTTT. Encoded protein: CASSDRGPNEKLFF.

CDR3 nucleotide sequence: TGTGCCAGTAGTATGGACACCAAACCTACTGTGCAGTTCTTC. Translation: CASSMDTKPTVQFF. The chain has TRBV19 and TRBJ2-1, with D possibly being TRBD1 (5 bases). CDR1 and CDR2 from the germline V gene are LNHDA and SQIVND (reference sequence). Deletions cut 3 bases from V and 12 bases from J, with 18 bases between. The CDR3 is 14 residues long.

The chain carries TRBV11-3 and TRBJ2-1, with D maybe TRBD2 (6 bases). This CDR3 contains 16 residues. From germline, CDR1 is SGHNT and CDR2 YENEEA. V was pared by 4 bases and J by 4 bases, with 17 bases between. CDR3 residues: CASSSGATSGYNEQFF. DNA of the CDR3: TGTGCCAGCAGCTCGGGCGCGACGAGCGGGTACAATGAGCAGTTCTTC.

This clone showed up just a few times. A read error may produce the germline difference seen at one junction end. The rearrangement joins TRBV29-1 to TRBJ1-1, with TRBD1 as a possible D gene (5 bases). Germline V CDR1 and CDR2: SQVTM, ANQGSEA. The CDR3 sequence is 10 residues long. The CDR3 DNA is TGCAGCGTTGAAGCAGGGAAATCCTTTTTT. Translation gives CSVEAGKSFF.

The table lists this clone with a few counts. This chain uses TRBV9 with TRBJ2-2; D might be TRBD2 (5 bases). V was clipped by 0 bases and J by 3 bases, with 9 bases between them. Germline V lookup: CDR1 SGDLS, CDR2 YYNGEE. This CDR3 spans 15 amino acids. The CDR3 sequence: CASSVELDDTGELFF. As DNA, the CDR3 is TGTGCCAGCAGCGTAGAACTAGACGACACCGGGGAGCTGTTTTTT.

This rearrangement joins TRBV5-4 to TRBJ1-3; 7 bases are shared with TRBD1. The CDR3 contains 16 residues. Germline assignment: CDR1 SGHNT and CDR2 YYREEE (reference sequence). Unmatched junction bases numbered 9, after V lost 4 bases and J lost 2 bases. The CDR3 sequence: CASSGGTAVPGNTIYF. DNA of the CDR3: TGTGCCAGCAGCGGGGGGACAGCCGTCCCTGGAAACACCATATATTTT.